This T cell receptor (beta chain) was recorded in a study of T cells in Graves' hyperthyroidism and ophthalmopathy. Study observations and caveats: Stable hyperthyroidism was separated from ophthalmopathy by a model based on 13 V-J features. Also found in blood were most expanded thyroid clonotypes above 0.001.

The CDR3 regions of TCR beta were amplified from RNA transcripts. The TCR CDR3 was amplified in a first-round RT-PCR using the HTBI primer set. TCRdb passed the multiplex PCR reads through MiXCR, listing each CDR3 protein once. The data contain 380,000 or so distinct CDR3 sequences, roughly 12% of them singletons. Many counts were recorded for this clonotype. The antigen remains undetermined. This CDR3 region has 14 residues. V lost 6 bases, J lost 4 bases, and 15 bases lay in between. CDR1 is MNHEY, CDR2 SMNVEV, per germline (reference sequence). This clonotype originated in a man aged 25-45 years with Graves' hyperthyroidism that later progressed to Graves' ophthalmopathy. The sample consisted of blood. This chain uses TRBV27 with TRBJ1-2; D perhaps matches TRBD1 (6 bases). CDR3 DNA sequence: TGTGCCAGCAGGTCACCAGGGGAGGTCTATGGCTACACCTTC. Its translation: CASRSPGEVYGYTF.